These 21 T cell receptor beta chains were sequenced from one sample in a study of blood T cell repertoires in COVID-19 (dated by TCRdb to the early 2020s). Library method: the immunoSEQ multiplex PCR assay. In TCRdb, the immuneACCESS table is reduced to in-frame sequences with V and J assigned. These tables do not hold every clone; where another copy was compared, an unresolved V gene accounts for under half, and the others remain unexplained. The sample table lists about 270,000 clones, about 76% of them with a count of one. Of the sample, about 3.2% falls within the top ten clones. The material sequenced was peripheral blood. The origin of the receptors is a woman aged 60-75 years with active or convalescent COVID-19.

This clone has just one count. The chain employs TRBV28 and TRBJ1-6; tentatively, D is TRBD1 (5 bases). With 1 base removed from V and 8 bases from J, the gap between germline ends came to 12 bases. CDR3 length: 15 residues. The germline CDR1 and CDR2 sequences are MDHEN and SYDVKM. The CDR3 DNA reads as TGTGCCAGCAGTTTATCCGACAGTATTGATTCACCCCTCCACTTT. Translating gives CASSLSDSIDSPLHF.

The chain recombines TRBV14 with TRBJ1-1, with 10 bases that match TRBD1. Germline V CDR1 and CDR2: SGHDN, FVKESK. J gave up 4 bases and V 4 bases, and 6 bases lay outside the gene matches. This CDR3 contains 15 residues. CDR3 coding DNA: TGTGCCAGCAGCCCAAGCGACAGGGGGCCCACTGAAGCTTTCTTT. This encodes CASSPSDRGPTEAFF.

The V and J genes are TRBV7-9 and TRBJ1-3; D not resolved. Germline-derived CDR1 and CDR2 are SEHNR and FQNEAQ (reference sequence). The CDR3 length is 16 residues. The germline V and J ends were trimmed by 0 bases and 4 bases, with 13 bases remaining between them. CDR3 sequence reads: CASSLAVVWAGNTIYF. CDR3 DNA sequence: TGTGCCAGCAGCTTAGCAGTGGTCTGGGCCGGAAACACCATATATTTT.

This clone was detected once. The V and J genes are TRBV14 and TRBJ2-3; possible D gene TRBD2, 6 bases. With 4 bases removed from V and 9 bases from J, the gap between germline ends came to 20 bases. The CDR3 totals 15 residues. Germline CDR1 reads SGHDN; CDR2 reads FVKESK. CDR3 amino acids: CASSLDAGSGRTQYF. CDR3 coding DNA: TGTGCCAGCAGCCTAGATGCGGGGTCGGGGAGAACGCAGTATTTT. The full variable domain, in which reference TRBV14 and TRBJ2-3 provide the parts outside the CDR3, is EAGVTQFPSHSVIEKGQTVTLRCDPISGHDNLYWYRRVMGKEIKFLLHFVKESKQDESGMPNNRFLAERTGGTYSTLKVQPAELEDSGVYFCASSLDAGSGRTQYFGPGTRLTVL.

The J gene is TRBJ2-1, the V gene TRBV7-6, with 8 bases identical to TRBD2. Germline CDR1 reads SGHVS; CDR2 reads FNYEAQ. This CDR3 spans 16 amino acids. V dropped 4 bases and J dropped 6; count of bases not matched to a gene: 11. The CDR3 here is CASSSYRGGRGNEQFF. CDR3 in DNA: TGTGCCAGCAGCTCATATCGGGGGGGCCGGGGCAATGAGCAGTTCTTC.

V usage is TRBV30 and J usage is TRBJ1-3; maybe TRBD1 (5 bases). CDR1 is GTSNPN and CDR2 is SVGIG in the germline V gene (reference sequence). V shed 3 bases and J shed 1 base, with 10 bases lying between them. The CDR3 spans 14 residues. The CDR3 DNA reads TGTGCCTGGAGGAACCAGGGTTCTGGAAACACCATATATTTT. Amino acids: CAWRNQGSGNTIYF.

This clone came up once. The gene calls are TRBV5-6 and TRBJ1-2; 8 bases fit TRBD1. CDR1 is SGHDT and CDR2 is YYEEEE in the germline V gene. This CDR3 spans 14 amino acids. The V segment lost 2 bases and the J segment 5 bases; nucleotides outside the gene matches: 5. The CDR3 bases are TGTGCCAGCAGCTTCCCAGACAGGGGTTATGGCTACACCTTC. It translates to CASSFPDRGYGYTF.

V gene TRBV20-1 combines with J gene TRBJ1-1, with D perhaps TRBD1 (5 bases). Looked up from germline, CDR1 is DFQATT and CDR2 is SNEGSKA (reference sequence). Trimming stripped 7 bases from V and 3 bases from J, with 9 bases between. This CDR3 has 11 amino acids. The chain's CDR3 is CSVGTYTEAFF. The CDR3 DNA reads TGCAGTGTCGGGACTTACACTGAAGCTTTCTTT.

The chain has TRBV6-1 and TRBJ2-2; 8 nucleotides match TRBD2. The CDR3 has 14 amino acids. Looked up from germline, CDR1 is MNHNS and CDR2 is SASEGT. After removal of 2 bases from V and 9 bases from J, the junction contained 5 bases not matched to a gene. In DNA, the CDR3 is TGTGCCAGCAGTGAAAGGCGGGGGGCACGGGAGCTGTTTTTT. As protein: CASSERRGARELFF.

The chain carries TRBV2 and TRBJ1-2; D not certain. Per the germline V gene, CDR1 is SNHLY and CDR2 is FYNNEI. The V end was cut by 2 bases, the J end by 4 bases, with 8 bases between. This CDR3 has 13 amino acids. In nucleotides, the CDR3 is TGTGCCAGCAGTGAAAGTGCAGTCTATGGCTACACCTTC. Translation: CASSESAVYGYTF.

J is TRBJ1-5 and V is TRBV25-1; D might be TRBD1 (5 bases). Trimming stripped 2 bases from V and 1 base from J, with 15 bases between. This CDR3 contains 17 residues. CDR1 is MGHDK and CDR2 is SYGVNS in the germline V gene. CDR3 DNA: TGTGCCAGCAGTGAACCGAGACAGCTTAGCAGCAATCAGCCCCAGCATTTT. It specifies CASSEPRQLSSNQPQHF.

The chain links TRBV4-1 to TRBJ2-5; possible D gene TRBD2, 6 bases. The CDR3 runs 16 residues. V lost 2 bases to trimming and J lost 5 bases, with 18 bases between them. Germline CDR1 MGHRA, CDR2 YSYEKL. In DNA form, the CDR3 reads TGCGCCAGCAGCCAACATAGCGGTTCTCAGCGGGAGACCCAGTACTTC. This sequence encodes CASSQHSGSQRETQYF.

The sample holds a few counts of this clone. The rearrangement uses TRBV7-9 and TRBJ2-7, with TRBD1 as a possible D gene (6 bases). V was clipped by 2 bases and J by 5 bases, with 10 bases between them. CDR1 and CDR2 from the germline V gene are SEHNR and FQNEAQ (reference sequence). The CDR3 contains 13 residues. CDR3 residues: CASSLHRAHEQYF. The CDR3 DNA follows: TGTGCCAGCAGCTTACACAGGGCCCACGAGCAGTACTTC.

This clone was seen only a few times. The chain carries TRBV28 and TRBJ1-3; D gene ambiguous. CDR1 and CDR2 from the germline V gene are MDHEN and SYDVKM. This CDR3 has 11 amino acids. V lost 6 bases to trimming and J lost 14 bases, with 14 bases between them. The CDR3 reads CASRRDFPVYF. As DNA, the CDR3 is TGTGCCAGCAGGCGGGATTTTCCGGTATATTTT.

This clone was counted only a few times. The chain is built from TRBV2 and TRBJ1-2; 8 bases are shared with TRBD1. V was clipped by 7 bases and J by 8 bases; unmatched bases: 6. CDR1 is SNHLY and CDR2 is FYNNEI in the germline V gene. The CDR3 has 12 amino acids. CDR3 in DNA: TGTGCCAGCATGCAGGGGGCTCGCGGCTACACCTTC. Its protein product is CASMQGARGYTF.

The chain links TRBV19 to TRBJ1-4; 9 positions agree with TRBD1. Germline lookup yields CDR1 LNHDA and CDR2 SQIVND (reference sequence). This CDR3 is built from 17 residues. J was trimmed by 5 bases and V by 1 base; bases with no gene match: 8. The CDR3 region is CASSIARYGTGNEKLFF. The CDR3 DNA follows: TGTGCCAGTAGTATAGCCCGTTATGGGACAGGGAATGAAAAACTGTTTTTT.

The rearrangement uses TRBV5-1 and TRBJ2-7; D perhaps matches TRBD2 (6 bases). Germline V gene data show CDR1 as SGHRS and CDR2 as YFSETQ. This CDR3 comprises 12 residues. Deletions cut 4 bases from V and 9 bases from J, with 14 bases between. The CDR3 bases are TGCGCCAGCAGCCCGGACTACTCCTCGCAGTACTTC. It is translated as CASSPDYSSQYF.

The chain joins TRBV19 to TRBJ1-1; 7 bases map to TRBD1. After removal of 7 bases from V and 3 bases from J, the junction contained 8 bases not matched to a gene. There are 14 residues in the CDR3. Per the germline V gene, CDR1 is LNHDA and CDR2 is SQIVND (reference sequence). The CDR3 loop reads CASTATGVYTEAFF. In DNA, the CDR3 is TGTGCCAGTACCGCAACAGGGGTATACACTGAAGCTTTCTTT.

The CDR3, as DNA: TGCAGTGCTAGTCGCGTCGGGCGGGGGGGCCCCTACGAGCAGTACTTC. Residues: CSASRVGRGGPYEQYF. The rearrangement uses TRBV20-1 and TRBJ2-7; 9 positions agree with TRBD2. J lost 2 bases, V lost 3 bases, and 11 bases had no gene match. This CDR3 is built from 16 residues. Germline loops: CDR1 DFQATT, CDR2 SNEGSKA (reference sequence).

The rearrangement links TRBV28 to TRBJ2-5; 9 bases are shared with TRBD1. CDR1 and CDR2 from the germline V gene are MDHEN and SYDVKM. The ends lost 6 bases at V and 1 base at J; junction bases unmatched: 3. The CDR3 runs to 14 residues. As DNA, the CDR3 is TGTGCCAGCAGACTGACAGGGGGCCAAGAGACCCAGTACTTC. The encoded protein is CASRLTGGQETQYF.

This clone was detected a few times. The genes are TRBV19 and TRBJ1-5; D is perhaps TRBD1 (6 bases). Per germline, CDR1 LNHDA and CDR2 SQIVND (reference sequence). The length of the CDR3 is 15 residues. Trimming stripped 6 bases from V and 3 bases from J, with 15 bases between. The DNA of the CDR3 is TGTGCCAGTAGCAGGTCGGGGGGCCCCAATCAGCCCCAGCATTTT. It translates to CASSRSGGPNQPQHF.